This is a list of T cell receptor beta chains from one sample in a study of T-cell reconstitution after alpha-beta-depleted transplantation in children. TCRdb redid the calling of the PCR reads with MiXCR, one entry per CDR3 protein. The sample consists of around 420,000 distinct CDR3 sequences, 15% to 20% of them appearing once. This specimen consisted of PBMCs, mostly from graft donor cells, obtained 360 days after TCRalphabeta/CD19-depleted stem cell transplant. The receptor set was obtained from a boy younger than two who had a stem cell transplant for Wiskott-Aldrich syndrome, so the T cells may come from the graft donor. Both conserved end residues are part of each CDR3. Each record gives: J gene, V gene, D gene, clone size, CDR3 length, CDR3 DNA, CDR3 protein. D genes are given only for firm matches. Only part of the rows carry a size: once, few, many, or a class if the clone is expanded.

>TRBJ2-1|TRBV2|-|-|17
TGTGCCAGCAGAACCCCAAAAACGGGGGGCGTCTACAATGAGCAGTTCTTC
CASRTPKTGGVYNEQFF
>TRBJ2-7|TRBV2|-|few|11
TGTGCCAGCAGTATGACAGACGAGCAGTACTTC
CASSMTDEQYF
>TRBJ2-7|TRBV7-8|-|-|14
TGTGCCAGCAGCCCTCGTGGGGGCCCGTACGAGCAGTACTTC
CASSPRGGPYEQYF
>TRBJ1-4|TRBV11-2|-|-|16
TGTGCCAGCAGCTCCTCCCGGGACTCAGGGATTGAAAAACTGTTTTTT
CASSSSRDSGIEKLFF
>TRBJ2-1|TRBV18|TRBD2|-|16
TGTGCCAGCTCACCTCCTCCGGGAGGGCCGTACAATGAGCAGTTCTTC
CASSPPPGGPYNEQFF
>TRBJ2-3|TRBV7-2|-|-|16
TGTGCCAGCAGCTTGGTTTCAGCTCTCGACACAGATACGCAGTATTTT
CASSLVSALDTDTQYF
>TRBJ2-4|TRBV4-1|-|few|15
TGCGCCAGCAGCCGCCTCGGACTAGCCAAAAACATTCAGTACTTC
CASSRLGLAKNIQYF
>TRBJ2-1|TRBV7-2|-|-|14
TGTGCCAGCAGCTTAGTGGGAGGCTGGTATGAGCAGTTCTTC
CASSLVGGWYEQFF
>TRBJ2-3|TRBV6-2/TRBV6-3|-|few|14
TGTGCCAGCAGTTACGGCGGGGACTGGGATACGCAGTATTTT
CASSYGGDWDTQYF
>TRBJ1-3|TRBV12-3/TRBV12-4|-|-|14
TGTGCCAGCAGTTTAGGGACGAGAGGAAACACCATATATTTT
CASSLGTRGNTIYF
>TRBJ2-6|TRBV20-1|TRBD1|-|18
TGCAGTGCTAGCCGTCCCGGGACAGGGGTCGCTGGGGCCAACGTCCTGACTTTC
CSASRPGTGVAGANVLTF
>TRBJ2-3|TRBV5-1|-|-|15
TGCGCCAGCGTCGCCGGAGGGACAGAGGGCAGAACGCAGTATTTT
CASVAGGTEGRTQYF
>TRBJ2-5|TRBV10-1|TRBD2|few|14
TGCGCCAGCAGCGTCAGCGGGGTCCAAGAGACCCAGTACTTC
CASSVSGVQETQYF
>TRBJ2-7|TRBV4-3|-|few|16
TGCGCCAGCAGCCTATCAACAGTACAGGGTTCCTACGAGCAGTACTTC
CASSLSTVQGSYEQYF
>TRBJ2-5|TRBV9|TRBD2|few|18
TGTGCCAGCAGCGTAGGGTCCTCAACTAGCGGGAGGAAAGGGACCCAGTACTTC
CASSVGSSTSGRKGTQYF
>TRBJ2-1|TRBV20-1|-|many|10
TGCAGTGCTAGTCTGGGTGAGCAGTTCTTC
CSASLGEQFF
>TRBJ2-2|TRBV19|-|-|11
TGTGCCAGTAGTGGGTACGGGGAGCTGTTTTTT
CASSGYGELFF
>TRBJ2-3|TRBV29-1|-|many|13
TGCAGCGTTGCCTTAGGACCTTCAGATACGCAGTATTTT
CSVALGPSDTQYF
>TRBJ1-1|TRBV6-1|TRBD1|-|14
TGTGCCAGCAGATCACAGGGGAGGGGCACTGAAGCTTTCTTT
CASRSQGRGTEAFF
>TRBJ1-1|TRBV27|-|-|15
TGTGCCAGCAGTTTAGGTGCAGGGGCCAACACTGAAGCTTTCTTT
CASSLGAGANTEAFF
>TRBJ2-2|TRBV10-3|-|few|15
TGTGCCATCACCCCAGGGGCCTCGAACACCGGGGAGCTGTTTTTT
CAITPGASNTGELFF
>TRBJ2-1|TRBV11-3|-|few|15
TGTGCCAGCAGCTTAGGGGACCACTCCTACAATGAGCAGTTCTTC
CASSLGDHSYNEQFF
>TRBJ2-1|TRBV12-3/TRBV12-4|TRBD2|few|11
TGTGCCAGCAGTTCCCGGACTAGGCAGTTCTTC
CASSSRTRQFF
>TRBJ2-7|TRBV21-1|-|many|17
TGTGCCAGCAGCAAAAAAGTACCAGCGGGAGAGGATTACGAGCAGTACTTC
CASSKKVPAGEDYEQYF
>TRBJ2-7|TRBV7-6|-|many|13
TGTGCCAGCAGCTTAGGCACAGGGATCGAGCAGTACTTC
CASSLGTGIEQYF
>TRBJ2-3|TRBV11-2|-|-|13
TGTGCCAGCAGCTTATTGGCAGGGGGGCTGGGGTATTTT
CASSLLAGGLGYF
>TRBJ2-7|TRBV28|-|few|15
TGTGCCAGCAGTTTCATACAGGGTAGAACCTACGAGCAGTACTTC
CASSFIQGRTYEQYF
>TRBJ2-1|TRBV5-1|TRBD2|few|16
TGCGCCAGCAGTACCCTCGGACTAGCGGGACACAATGAGCAGTTCTTC
CASSTLGLAGHNEQFF
>TRBJ2-5|TRBV29-1|-|-|12
TGCAGCGTTGAAGAACGGGCGGAGACCCAGTACTTC
CSVEERAETQYF
>TRBJ1-2|TRBV5-1|TRBD1|-|16
TGCGCCAGCAGCATGAAACCGGGACAGGGGGCAAGAAGCTACACCTTC
CASSMKPGQGARSYTF
>TRBJ2-7|TRBV6-5|-|-|16
TGTGCCAGCAGTTACTGGATGTCCTTAGGCTCGGGCGAGCAGTACTTC
CASSYWMSLGSGEQYF